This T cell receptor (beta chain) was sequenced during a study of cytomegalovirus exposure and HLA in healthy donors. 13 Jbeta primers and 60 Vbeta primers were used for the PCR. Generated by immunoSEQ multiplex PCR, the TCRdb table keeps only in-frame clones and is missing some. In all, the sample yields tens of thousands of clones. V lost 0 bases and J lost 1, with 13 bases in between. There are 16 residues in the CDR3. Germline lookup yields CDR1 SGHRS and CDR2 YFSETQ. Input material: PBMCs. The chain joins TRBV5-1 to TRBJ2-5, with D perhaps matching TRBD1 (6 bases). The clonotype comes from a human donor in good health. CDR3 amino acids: CASSLGGRSPQETQYF. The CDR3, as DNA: TGCGCCAGCAGCTTGGGGGGGCGCTCCCCCCAAGAGACCCAGTACTTC.